The sequence of this TCR beta chain was determined in a study of blood T cell repertoires in COVID-19. Study-level background: Acute and convalescent COVID-19 samples came from the United States, Italy and Spain. The analysed material was cDNA or gDNA that came from T cells, B-cell-depleted T cells, or PBMCs.

In the study's own analysis: Reference gene primer amplification gave estimated nucleated cell counts. This table comes from immunoSEQ multiplex PCR, and its TCRdb copy is limited to in-frame clones, with some not included. V, J and clone size are taken as reported in that table, and D and trimming were inferred from the DNA itself. Counted here are just over 250,000 clones, about 87% occurring once; the ten biggest clones make up over 2%. Comments on this clone: The sample carries other DNA sequences with the same CDR3.

With 0 bases clipped from V and 5 bases from J, the junction kept 10 bases outside the gene matches. Germline V CDR1 and CDR2: MNHEY, SMNVEV (reference sequence). The CDR3 loop spans 18 amino acids. The sequence derives from a woman aged 45 to 65 with acute or convalescent COVID-19. This chain uses TRBV27 with TRBJ2-2; 9 nucleotides align to TRBD2. Input material: peripheral blood. The CDR3 loop reads CASSLSERLAVRTGELFF. The DNA of the CDR3 is TGTGCCAGCAGTTTATCGGAGAGACTAGCGGTTCGTACCGGGGAGCTGTTTTTT.